A selection of T cell receptor beta chains follows, all from one sample in a study of identical twins. TCRdb reanalysed the 5' RACE reads using MiXCR and keeps one entry per CDR3 protein. Among under 500,000 distinct CDR3 sequences, more than 13% were seen once, and the ten largest hold approximately 1%. Another study also made use of these data, one on yellow fever vaccine responses in identical twins.

Source material: CD4+ T cells sorted from blood. The receptors originated from a woman in her late teens or twenties in good health. Both conserved end residues are part of each CDR3. The D gene is left open where the match is weak. A clone size is listed for some rows: how often the clone was seen (once, few, many), or a class if it is expanded.

v_gene: TRBV28
j_gene: TRBJ2-7
d_gene: .
abundance: .
CDR3aa: CASSVEYEQYF
CDR3nt: TGTGCCAGCAGCGTCGAATACGAGCAGTACTTC

v_gene: TRBV20-1
j_gene: TRBJ2-5
d_gene: TRBD2
abundance: .
CDR3aa: CSAASGGRGETQYF
CDR3nt: TGCAGTGCCGCTAGCGGGGGGAGAGGAGAGACCCAGTACTTC

v_gene: TRBV20-1
j_gene: TRBJ2-2
d_gene: .
abundance: few
CDR3aa: CSASPVIGGELFF
CDR3nt: TGCAGTGCTAGCCCAGTTATTGGCGGGGAGCTGTTTTTT

v_gene: TRBV5-6
j_gene: TRBJ1-6
d_gene: .
abundance: .
CDR3aa: CASSFQGEGLYSPLHF
CDR3nt: TGTGCCAGCAGCTTTCAAGGGGAGGGGTTGTATTCACCCCTCCACTTT

v_gene: TRBV9
j_gene: TRBJ2-2
d_gene: TRBD2
abundance: .
CDR3aa: CASSVVGGTNTGELFF
CDR3nt: TGTGCCAGCAGCGTAGTGGGGGGGACGAACACCGGGGAGCTGTTTTTT

v_gene: TRBV5-6
j_gene: TRBJ2-3
d_gene: .
abundance: many
CDR3aa: CASSSGRDQNTDTQYF
CDR3nt: TGTGCCAGCAGCTCAGGCCGGGACCAAAACACAGATACGCAGTATTTT

v_gene: TRBV29-1
j_gene: TRBJ2-7
d_gene: .
abundance: many
CDR3aa: CSVGGVREQYF
CDR3nt: TGCAGCGTTGGAGGGGTTCGTGAGCAGTACTTC

v_gene: TRBV7-2
j_gene: TRBJ2-5
d_gene: TRBD2
abundance: .
CDR3aa: CASSFRLAGVGETQYF
CDR3nt: TGTGCCAGCAGCTTCCGACTAGCGGGAGTGGGGGAGACCCAGTACTTC

v_gene: TRBV27
j_gene: TRBJ1-2
d_gene: .
abundance: few
CDR3aa: CGPVNYGYTF
CDR3nt: TGTGGGCCCGTTAATTATGGCTACACCTTC

v_gene: TRBV7-2
j_gene: TRBJ2-7
d_gene: .
abundance: .
CDR3aa: CASSFAWGEQYF
CDR3nt: TGTGCCAGCAGCTTCGCCTGGGGCGAGCAGTACTTC

v_gene: TRBV5-1
j_gene: TRBJ2-3
d_gene: TRBD2
abundance: .
CDR3aa: CASTSGGSTDTQYF
CDR3nt: TGCGCCAGCACCAGCGGGGGGTCCACAGATACGCAGTATTTT

v_gene: TRBV25-1
j_gene: TRBJ1-5
d_gene: .
abundance: few
CDR3aa: CASSGGPGAGQYQPQHF
CDR3nt: TGTGCCAGCAGTGGAGGCCCCGGGGCAGGACAGTACCAGCCCCAGCATTTT

v_gene: TRBV19
j_gene: TRBJ2-1
d_gene: .
abundance: .
CDR3aa: CATTQGQGQFF
CDR3nt: TGTGCCACCACTCAGGGGCAGGGGCAGTTCTTC

v_gene: TRBV18
j_gene: TRBJ2-1
d_gene: TRBD2
abundance: few
CDR3aa: CASSPRGASGTSYNEQFF
CDR3nt: TGTGCCAGCTCCCCCCGAGGGGCTAGCGGGACCTCCTACAATGAGCAGTTCTTC

v_gene: TRBV9
j_gene: TRBJ2-5
d_gene: TRBD2
abundance: few
CDR3aa: CASSASGRAPETQYF
CDR3nt: TGTGCCAGCAGCGCTAGCGGGAGGGCCCCGGAGACCCAGTACTTC

v_gene: TRBV6-5
j_gene: TRBJ1-2
d_gene: TRBD1
abundance: few
CDR3aa: CASSSRRGTENYGYTF
CDR3nt: TGTGCCAGCAGTTCCCGCCGTGGGACAGAAAACTATGGCTACACCTTC

v_gene: TRBV28
j_gene: TRBJ2-7
d_gene: TRBD1
abundance: few
CDR3aa: CASSSTPRTGSREQYF
CDR3nt: TGTGCCAGCAGTTCCACCCCACGGACAGGGAGTAGGGAGCAGTACTTC

v_gene: TRBV12-5
j_gene: TRBJ2-1
d_gene: TRBD1
abundance: few
CDR3aa: CASGLTIGTGGVNEQFF
CDR3nt: TGTGCTAGTGGTTTGACGATCGGGACAGGGGGTGTCAATGAGCAGTTCTTC

v_gene: TRBV7-6
j_gene: TRBJ2-2
d_gene: TRBD2
abundance: .
CDR3aa: CASSPRTSGGYTGELFF
CDR3nt: TGTGCCAGCAGCCCCCGTACTAGCGGGGGGTACACCGGGGAGCTGTTTTTT

v_gene: TRBV3-1
j_gene: TRBJ2-7
d_gene: .
abundance: .
CDR3aa: CACSQGCAAHHSYEQYF
CDR3nt: TGTGCCTGCAGCCAAGGTTGCGCGGCCCACCACTCCTACGAGCAGTACTTC

v_gene: TRBV6-5
j_gene: TRBJ2-1
d_gene: .
abundance: .
CDR3aa: CASSYSGLDNNEQFF
CDR3nt: TGTGCCAGCAGTTACTCAGGACTCGATAACAATGAGCAGTTCTTC

v_gene: TRBV6-1
j_gene: TRBJ2-1
d_gene: TRBD2
abundance: .
CDR3aa: CASSGTSGANEQFF
CDR3nt: TGTGCCAGCAGTGGGACTAGCGGGGCCAATGAGCAGTTCTTC

v_gene: TRBV28
j_gene: TRBJ2-7
d_gene: .
abundance: .
CDR3aa: CASSFPLGIEQYF
CDR3nt: TGTGCCAGCAGTTTCCCTTTGGGGATCGAGCAGTACTTC